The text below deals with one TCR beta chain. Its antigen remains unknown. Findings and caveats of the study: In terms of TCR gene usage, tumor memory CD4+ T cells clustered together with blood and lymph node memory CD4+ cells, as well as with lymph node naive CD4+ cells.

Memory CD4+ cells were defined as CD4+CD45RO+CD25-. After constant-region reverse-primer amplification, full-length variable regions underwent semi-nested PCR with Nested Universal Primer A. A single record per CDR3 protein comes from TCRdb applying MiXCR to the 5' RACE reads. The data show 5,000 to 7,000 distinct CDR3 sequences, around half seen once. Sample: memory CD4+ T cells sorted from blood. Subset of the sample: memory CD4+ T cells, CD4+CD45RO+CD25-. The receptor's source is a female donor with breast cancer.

The CDR3 is CASSGAGFTEAFF. CDR3 nucleotides: TGTGCCAGCAGCGGCGCGGGGTTCACTGAAGCTTTCTTT. The gene calls are TRBV7-9 and TRBJ1-1; D unclear. The germline CDR1 and CDR2 sequences are SEHNR and FQNEAQ (reference sequence). The CDR3 covers 13 residues. Trimming took 5 bases from V and 4 from J, leaving 11 bases between them.